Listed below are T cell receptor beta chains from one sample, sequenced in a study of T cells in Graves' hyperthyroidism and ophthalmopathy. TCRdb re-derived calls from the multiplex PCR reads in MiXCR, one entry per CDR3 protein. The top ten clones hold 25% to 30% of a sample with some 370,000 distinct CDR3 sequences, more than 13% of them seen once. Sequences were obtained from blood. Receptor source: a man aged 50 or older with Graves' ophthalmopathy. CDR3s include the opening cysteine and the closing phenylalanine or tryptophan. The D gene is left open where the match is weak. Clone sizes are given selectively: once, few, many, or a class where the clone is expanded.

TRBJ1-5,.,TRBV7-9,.,CASSFGDPGISNQPQHF,TGTGCCAGCAGCTTCGGGGACCCGGGCATTAGCAATCAGCCCCAGCATTTT
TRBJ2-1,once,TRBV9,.,CASSVTGVSDEQFF,TGTGCCAGCAGCGTAACGGGAGTAAGTGATGAGCAGTTCTTC
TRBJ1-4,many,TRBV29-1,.,CSVAEGRRATNEKLFF,TGCAGCGTTGCCGAGGGCAGGCGTGCAACTAATGAAAAACTGTTTTTT
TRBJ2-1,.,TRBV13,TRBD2,CASSLGRLAGTNEQFF,TGTGCCAGCAGCTTAGGCCGGCTAGCGGGAACCAATGAGCAGTTCTTC
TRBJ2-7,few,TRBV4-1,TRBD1,CASSRRTGESYEQYF,TGCGCCAGCAGCCGGAGGACAGGGGAGTCCTACGAGCAGTACTTC
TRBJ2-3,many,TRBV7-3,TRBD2,CASSAGTSGKSTDTQYF,TGTGCCAGCAGCGCCGGGACTAGCGGGAAAAGCACAGATACGCAGTATTTT
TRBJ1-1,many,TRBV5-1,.,CASSPDGATGNTEAFF,TGCGCCAGCAGCCCGGACGGCGCGACGGGGAACACTGAAGCTTTCTTT
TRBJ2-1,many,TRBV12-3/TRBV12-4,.,CASSSTGASPDEQFF,TGTGCCAGCAGTTCGACGGGAGCCAGCCCCGATGAGCAGTTCTTC
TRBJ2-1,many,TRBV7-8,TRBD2,CASSLLASGRADEQFF,TGTGCCAGCAGCTTACTTGCTAGCGGGAGGGCCGATGAGCAGTTCTTC
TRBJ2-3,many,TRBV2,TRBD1,CASSWDRGSSTDTQYF,TGTGCCAGCAGTTGGGACAGGGGCTCTAGCACAGATACGCAGTATTTT
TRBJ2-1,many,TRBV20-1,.,CSARDLRPSAYNEQFF,TGCAGTGCTAGAGATCTTCGCCCTAGTGCCTACAATGAGCAGTTCTTC
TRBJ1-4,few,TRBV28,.,CASSPREAATNEKLFF,TGTGCCAGCAGTCCCCGGGAGGCGGCAACTAATGAAAAACTGTTTTTT
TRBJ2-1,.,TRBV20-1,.,CSAEAIINCNEQFF,TGCAGTGCAGAGGCCATAATAAACTGCAATGAGCAGTTCTTC
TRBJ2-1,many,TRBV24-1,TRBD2,CATSGQLAGDLNEQFF,TGTGCCACCAGTGGCCAACTAGCGGGAGATCTTAATGAGCAGTTCTTC
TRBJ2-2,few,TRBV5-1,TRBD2,CASSPRTSGRSTGELFF,TGCGCCAGCAGCCCAAGGACTAGCGGGAGGAGCACCGGGGAGCTGTTTTTT
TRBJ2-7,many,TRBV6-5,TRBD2,CASSYRAGGTYEQYF,TGTGCCAGCAGTTACCGAGCGGGAGGGACCTACGAGCAGTACTTC
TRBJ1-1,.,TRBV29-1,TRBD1,CSVEGGTAGAFF,TGCAGCGTTGAAGGAGGGACAGCTGGGGCTTTCTTT
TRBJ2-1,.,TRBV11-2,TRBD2,CASSLVAGVHYNEQFF,TGTGCCAGCAGCCTGGTAGCGGGAGTGCACTACAATGAGCAGTTCTTC
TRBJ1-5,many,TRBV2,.,CASKMDQPQHF,TGTGCCAGTAAAATGGATCAGCCCCAGCATTTT
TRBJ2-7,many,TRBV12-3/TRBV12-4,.,CASSLSLGGTGYEQYF,TGTGCCAGCAGTTTATCGTTGGGAGGAACAGGGTACGAGCAGTACTTC
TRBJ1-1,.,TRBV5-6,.,CASSSVGDPQGTEAFF,TGTGCCAGCAGTTCTGTCGGGGACCCCCAGGGCACTGAAGCTTTCTTT
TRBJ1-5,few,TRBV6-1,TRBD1,CASRTLSGTGGFGGNQPQHF,TGTGCCAGCAGGACCTTGTCCGGGACAGGGGGCTTCGGGGGGAATCAGCCCCAGCATTTT
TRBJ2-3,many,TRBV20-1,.,CSAERGSTDTQYF,TGCAGTGCGGAACGGGGGAGCACAGATACGCAGTATTTT
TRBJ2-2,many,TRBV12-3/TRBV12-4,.,CASMGTGELFF,TGTGCCAGCATGGGGACCGGGGAGCTGTTTTTT
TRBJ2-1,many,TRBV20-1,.,CSARDRLAYNEQFF,TGCAGTGCTAGAGATCGACTAGCCTACAATGAGCAGTTCTTC
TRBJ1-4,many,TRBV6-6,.,CASSYRAISGATPEKLFF,TGTGCCAGCAGTTACCGAGCCATCTCCGGGGCCACACCCGAAAAACTGTTTTTT
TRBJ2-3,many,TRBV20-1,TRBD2,CSANIAGVGTDTQYF,TGCAGTGCGAATATAGCGGGAGTTGGCACAGATACGCAGTATTTT
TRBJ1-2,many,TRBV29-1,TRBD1,CSVGQGNYGYTF,TGCAGCGTCGGACAGGGAAACTATGGCTACACCTTC
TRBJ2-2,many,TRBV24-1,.,CASGPPNTGELFF,TGTGCCTCTGGACCTCCGAACACCGGGGAGCTGTTTTTT
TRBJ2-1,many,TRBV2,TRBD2,CASENRAGDPFHDEQFF,TGTGCCAGCGAAAACCGGGCGGGGGACCCTTTTCACGATGAGCAGTTCTTC
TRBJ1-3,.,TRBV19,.,CASTPQKTSGNTIYF,TGTGCCAGTACCCCACAGAAAACCTCTGGAAACACCATATATTTT
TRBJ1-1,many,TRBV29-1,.,CSAEFGGATEAFF,TGCAGCGCCGAATTTGGAGGGGCCACTGAAGCTTTCTTT
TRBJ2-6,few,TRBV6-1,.,CASMWARSGANVLTF,TGTGCCAGCATGTGGGCCCGCTCTGGGGCCAACGTCCTGACTTTC
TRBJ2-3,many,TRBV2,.,CATRGRSRDADTQYF,TGTGCCACAAGGGGTAGGAGTAGGGATGCAGATACGCAGTATTTT
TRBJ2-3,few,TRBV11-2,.,CASSTSTGTQYF,TGTGCCAGCAGCACTAGCACAGGTACGCAGTATTTT
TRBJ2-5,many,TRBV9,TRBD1,CASSVRDRGMETQYF,TGTGCCAGCAGCGTCAGGGACAGGGGAATGGAGACCCAGTACTTC
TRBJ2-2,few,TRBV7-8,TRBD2,CASSSAGGSAGELFF,TGTGCCAGCAGCTCAGCGGGAGGGTCGGCCGGGGAGCTGTTTTTT